What follows is one T cell receptor beta chain and its context. Its target is not known. TCRdb fed the reads into MiXCR, producing one record per CDR3 protein. The sample has fewer than 350,000 distinct CDR3 sequences, about 17% seen once. This entry is derived from a study of T cell repertoires in cytomegalovirus infection. Study-wide background: From public TCR beta signatures came an indication of both CMV infection and matching HLA type.

The CDR3 contains 15 residues. The V segment lost 7 bases and the J segment 3 bases; nucleotides outside the gene matches: 11. The germline V gene has CDR1 MDHEN and CDR2 SYDVKM. Study conclusions and caveats: Identification of carriers of CMV plus the relevant HLA was achieved through cumulative public TCR beta family frequency.

The sequencing input was PBMCs. The gene calls are TRBV28 and TRBJ1-1; 7 bases map to TRBD1. The TCR was taken from a human donor in good health (CMV status not recorded). Some clones in this sample may be carry-over from other donors' samples. CDR3 nucleotide sequence: TGTGCCAGCACTCCGACAGGGTATGCTGACACTGAAGCTTTCTTT. Amino acids: CASTPTGYADTEAFF. Variable domain in full (rest from reference TRBV28 and TRBJ1-1): DVKVTQSSRYLVKRTGEKVFLECVQDMDHENMFWYRQDPGLGLRLIYFSYDVKMKEKGDIPEGYSVSREKKERFSLILESASTNQTSMYLCASTPTGYADTEAFFGQGTRLTVV.